This T cell receptor (beta chain) was sequenced during a study of T cell responses to AZD1222 COVID-19 vaccine. Overall study findings and caveats: Clonal diversity was possibly underestimated; the donors were predominantly white British and more often female. The breadth and depth of Spike-specific TCRs increased once two AZD1222 doses had been given. Nearly half of unique spike-specific TCRs reportedly avoided B.1.351 and B.1.1.7 mutated regions.

Sequencing used immunoSEQ multiplex PCR; TCRdb keeps in-frame clones, though not all of them. The sample contains some 160,000 clones, around 90% of which appear only once. The CDR3 runs to 15 residues. Trimming took off 5 bases at V and 1 base at J, with 12 bases between the two ends. Per germline, CDR1 SGHTA and CDR2 FQGNSA. On this clone itself: Its cognate antigen is unknown.

The sample consisted of peripheral blood, taken 28 days after the second AZD1222 dose. This sequence originates from an adult who received the AZD1222 COVID-19 vaccine. This chain connects TRBV7-2 to TRBJ2-4; no definite D call. The CDR3 loop reads CASSPLVGAKNIQYF. The CDR3 nucleotides are TGTGCCAGCAGCCCCCTCGTGGGGGCCAAAAACATTCAGTACTTC. The full variable domain, completed using reference TRBV7-2 and TRBJ2-4, is GAGVSQSPSNKVTEKGKDVELRCDPISGHTALYWYRQSLGQGLEFLIYFQGNSAPDKSGLPSDRFSAERTGGSVSTLTIQRTQQEDSAVYLCASSPLVGAKNIQYFGAGTRLSVL.